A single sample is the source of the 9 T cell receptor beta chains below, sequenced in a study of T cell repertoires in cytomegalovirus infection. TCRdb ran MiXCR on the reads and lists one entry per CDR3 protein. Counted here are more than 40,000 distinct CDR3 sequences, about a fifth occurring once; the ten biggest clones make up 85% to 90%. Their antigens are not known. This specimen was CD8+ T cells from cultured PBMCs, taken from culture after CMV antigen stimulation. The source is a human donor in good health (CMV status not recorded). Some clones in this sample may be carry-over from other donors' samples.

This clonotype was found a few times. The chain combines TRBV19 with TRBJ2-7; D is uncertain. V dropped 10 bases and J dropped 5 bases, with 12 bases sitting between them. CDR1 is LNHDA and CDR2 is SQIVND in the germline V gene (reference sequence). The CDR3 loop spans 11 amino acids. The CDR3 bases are TGTGCCACTAAAGCCGGAGACGAGCAGTACTTC. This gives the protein CATKAGDEQYF.

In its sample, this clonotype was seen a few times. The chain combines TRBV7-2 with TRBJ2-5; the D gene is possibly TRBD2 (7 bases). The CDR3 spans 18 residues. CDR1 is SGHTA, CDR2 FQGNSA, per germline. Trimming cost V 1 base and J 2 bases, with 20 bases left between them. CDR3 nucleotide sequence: TGTGCCAGCAGCTTAGGGGTGGGGGGGCCGCTAGGGCAAGAGACCCAGTACTTC. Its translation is CASSLGVGGPLGQETQYF. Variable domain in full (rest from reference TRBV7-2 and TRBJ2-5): GAGVSQSPSNKVTEKGKDVELRCDPISGHTALYWYRQSLGQGLEFLIYFQGNSAPDKSGLPSDRFSAERTGGSVSTLTIQRTQQEDSAVYLCASSLGVGGPLGQETQYFGPGTRLLVL.

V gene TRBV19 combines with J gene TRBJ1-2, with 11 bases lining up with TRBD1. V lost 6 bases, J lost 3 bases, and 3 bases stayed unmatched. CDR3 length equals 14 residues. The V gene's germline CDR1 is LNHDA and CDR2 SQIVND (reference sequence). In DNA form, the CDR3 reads TGTGCCAGTAGCACGGGACAGGGGGACTATGGCTACACCTTC. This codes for CASSTGQGDYGYTF.

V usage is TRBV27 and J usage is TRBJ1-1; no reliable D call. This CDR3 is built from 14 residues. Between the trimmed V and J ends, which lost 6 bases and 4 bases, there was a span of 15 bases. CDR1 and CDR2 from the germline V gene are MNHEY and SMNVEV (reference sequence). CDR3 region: CASSLNRAITEAFF. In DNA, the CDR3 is TGTGCCAGCAGCCTAAATAGGGCAATCACTGAAGCTTTCTTT.

The CDR3 protein is CASSLWRGVQETQYF. The CDR3 DNA follows: TGTGCCAGCAGTTTATGGCGGGGGGTTCAAGAGACCCAGTACTTC. The rearrangement uses TRBV12-3 or TRBV12-4 and TRBJ2-5; TRBD2 aligns across 8 bases. The CDR3 loop spans 15 amino acids. The V segment lost 2 bases and the J segment 2 bases; nucleotides outside the gene matches: 4.

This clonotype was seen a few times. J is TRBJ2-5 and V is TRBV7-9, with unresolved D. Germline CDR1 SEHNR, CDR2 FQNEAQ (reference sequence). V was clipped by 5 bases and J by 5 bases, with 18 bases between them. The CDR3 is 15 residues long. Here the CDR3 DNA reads TGTGCCAGCAGCCCGGAAGTGGCCTTAATGGAGACCCAGTACTTC. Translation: CASSPEVALMETQYF.

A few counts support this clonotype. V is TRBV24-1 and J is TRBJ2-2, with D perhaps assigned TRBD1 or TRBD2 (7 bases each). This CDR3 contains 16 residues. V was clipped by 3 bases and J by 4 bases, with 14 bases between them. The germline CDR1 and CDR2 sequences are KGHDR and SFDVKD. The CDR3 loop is CATSDPDREGTGELFF. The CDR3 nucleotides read TGTGCCACCAGTGATCCCGACAGGGAGGGCACCGGGGAGCTGTTTTTT.

CDR3 nucleotide sequence: TGTGCCAGCAGCTTACGGCCGGCGGGCAGAGAGACCCAGTACTTC. Its translation: CASSLRPAGRETQYF. The chain is built from TRBV7-9 and TRBJ2-5, with TRBD2 as a possible D gene (5 bases). Germline CDR1 is SEHNR and CDR2 is FQNEAQ (reference sequence). The V and J ends lost 2 bases and 4 bases respectively, with 14 bases between them. The CDR3 totals 15 residues.

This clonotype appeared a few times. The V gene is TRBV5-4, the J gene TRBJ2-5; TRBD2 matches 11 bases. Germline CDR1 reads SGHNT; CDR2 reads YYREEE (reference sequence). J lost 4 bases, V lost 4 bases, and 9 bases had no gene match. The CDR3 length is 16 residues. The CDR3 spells CASSGTSGSSRETQYF. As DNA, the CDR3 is TGTGCCAGCAGCGGGACTAGCGGATCATCGCGAGAGACCCAGTACTTC.